The subject of this entry is one TCR beta chain. Its antigen is undetermined. Genomic DNA constituted the template upon which TCR beta VDJ and CDR3 profiling was performed. TCRdb re-analysed the reads in MiXCR, keeping a single row per CDR3 protein. This sample yields 35,000 to 45,000 distinct CDR3 sequences, of which 65% to 80% are seen a single time; 20% to 25% belongs to the top ten. CDR1 is LGHNA and CDR2 is YNFKEQ in the germline V gene. Trimming cost V 0 bases and J 0 bases; bases outside gene matches: 12. The CDR3 runs 20 residues. These data are taken from a study of CD8+CD57+ T cells in acquired aplastic anemia. Study details: The DNA of sorted CD4+ and CD8+ cells averaged roughly 3.2 ug. Healthy donor CD4+ samples were sequenced to a depth that averaged about 10.8 million reads.

Study-wide findings and caveats: In common between the patients and the controls were more than 25 CD8+ CDR3 sequences.

The sequence derives from a human donor in good health, serving as a control. The chain joins TRBV4-2 to TRBJ2-3, with 10 bases lining up with TRBD2. Sequencing was done on a sample of sorted CD4+, CD8+, or CD8+CD57+ T cells (not recorded which) from PBMCs. DNA for the CDR3: TGTGCCAGCAGCCAAGATATTAAGCGGGGGGGGTTAGCTAGCACAGATACGCAGTATTTT. Translation: CASSQDIKRGGLASTDTQYF.